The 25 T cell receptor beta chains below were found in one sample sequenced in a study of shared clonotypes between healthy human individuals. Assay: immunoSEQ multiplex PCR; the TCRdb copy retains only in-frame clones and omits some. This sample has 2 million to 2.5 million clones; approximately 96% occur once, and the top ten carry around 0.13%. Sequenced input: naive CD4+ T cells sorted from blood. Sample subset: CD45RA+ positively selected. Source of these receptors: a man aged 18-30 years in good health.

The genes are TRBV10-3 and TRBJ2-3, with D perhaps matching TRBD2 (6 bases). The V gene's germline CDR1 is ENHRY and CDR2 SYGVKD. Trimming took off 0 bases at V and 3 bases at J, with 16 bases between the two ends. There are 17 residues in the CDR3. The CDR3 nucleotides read TGTGCCATCAGTGAGTCAAGACGCCCGGGGGTTACAGATACGCAGTATTTT. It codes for CAISESRRPGVTDTQYF.

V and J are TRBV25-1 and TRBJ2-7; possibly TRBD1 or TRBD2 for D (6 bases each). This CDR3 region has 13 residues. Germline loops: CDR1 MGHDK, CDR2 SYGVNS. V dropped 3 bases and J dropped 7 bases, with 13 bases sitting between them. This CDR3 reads CASSDRGLREQYF. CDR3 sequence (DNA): TGTGCCAGCAGTGACAGGGGACTGAGGGAGCAGTACTTC.

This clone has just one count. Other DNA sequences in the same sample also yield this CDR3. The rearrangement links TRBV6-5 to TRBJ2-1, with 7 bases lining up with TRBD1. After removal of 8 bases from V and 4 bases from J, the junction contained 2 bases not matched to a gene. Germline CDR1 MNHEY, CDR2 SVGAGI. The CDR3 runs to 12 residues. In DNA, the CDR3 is TGTGCCAGCCGGGACAGATACAATGAGCAGTTCTTC. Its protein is CASRDRYNEQFF.

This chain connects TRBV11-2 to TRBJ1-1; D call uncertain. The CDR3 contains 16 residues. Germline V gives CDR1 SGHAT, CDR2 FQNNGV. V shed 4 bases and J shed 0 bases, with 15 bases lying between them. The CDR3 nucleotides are TGTGCCAGCAGCTCATCAATTGGTGTTATGAACACTGAAGCTTTCTTT. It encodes CASSSSIGVMNTEAFF.

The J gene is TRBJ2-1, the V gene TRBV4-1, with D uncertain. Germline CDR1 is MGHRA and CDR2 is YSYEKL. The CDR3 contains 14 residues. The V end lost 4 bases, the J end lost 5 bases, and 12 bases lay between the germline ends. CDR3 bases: TGCGCCAGCAGCCTAAAAACTGACGACAATGAGCAGTTCTTC. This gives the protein CASSLKTDDNEQFF.

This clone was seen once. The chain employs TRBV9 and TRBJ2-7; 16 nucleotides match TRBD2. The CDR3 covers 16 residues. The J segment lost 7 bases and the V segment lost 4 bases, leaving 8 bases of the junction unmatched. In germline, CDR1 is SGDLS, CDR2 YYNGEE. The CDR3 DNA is TGTGCCAGCAGCCCGGGACTAGCGGGAGGGCCCAGAGAGCAGTACTTC. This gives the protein CASSPGLAGGPREQYF.

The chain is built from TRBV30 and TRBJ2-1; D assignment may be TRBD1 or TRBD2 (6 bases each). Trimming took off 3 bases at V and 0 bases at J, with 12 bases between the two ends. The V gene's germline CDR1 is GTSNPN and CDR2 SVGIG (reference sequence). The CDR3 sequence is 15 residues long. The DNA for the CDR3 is TGTGCCTGGAGGGGGGGCCAGTTCTCCTACAATGAGCAGTTCTTC. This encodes CAWRGGQFSYNEQFF.

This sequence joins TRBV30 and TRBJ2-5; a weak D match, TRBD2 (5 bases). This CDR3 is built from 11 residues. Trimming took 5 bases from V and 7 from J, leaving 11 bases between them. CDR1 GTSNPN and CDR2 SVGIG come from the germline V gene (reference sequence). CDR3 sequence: CAWERERTQYF. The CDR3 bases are TGTGCCTGGGAGAGGGAAAGGACCCAGTACTTC.

DNA for the CDR3: TGTGCCACCAGCAGAGGAGGGCCAGTAGATACGCAGTATTTT. Residues: CATSRGGPVDTQYF. This chain connects TRBV15 to TRBJ2-3; TRBD2 is a possible D gene (5 bases). The V end was cut by 1 base, the J end by 5 bases, with 10 bases between. The germline CDR1 and CDR2 sequences are LNHNV and YYDKDF (reference sequence). The CDR3 is 14 amino acids.

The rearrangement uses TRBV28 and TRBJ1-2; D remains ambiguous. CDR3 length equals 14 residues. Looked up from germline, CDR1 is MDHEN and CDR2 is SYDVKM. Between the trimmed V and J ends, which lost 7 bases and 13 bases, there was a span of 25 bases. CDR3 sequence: CASTSRVGLGPPTF. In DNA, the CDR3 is TGTGCCAGCACCTCCAGAGTCGGGCTGGGCCCTCCCACCTTC.

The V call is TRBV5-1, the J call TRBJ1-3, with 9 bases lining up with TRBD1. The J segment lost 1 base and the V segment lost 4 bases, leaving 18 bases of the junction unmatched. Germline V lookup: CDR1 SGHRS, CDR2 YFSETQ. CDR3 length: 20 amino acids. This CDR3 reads CASSPAIPSGQGFSGNTIYF. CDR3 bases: TGCGCCAGCAGCCCGGCCATCCCTTCGGGACAGGGTTTTTCTGGAAACACCATATATTTT.

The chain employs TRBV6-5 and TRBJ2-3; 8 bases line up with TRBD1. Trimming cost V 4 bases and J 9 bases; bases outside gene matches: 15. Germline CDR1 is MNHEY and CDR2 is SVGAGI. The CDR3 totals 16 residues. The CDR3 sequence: CASSSRTGWGLWTQYF. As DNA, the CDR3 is TGTGCCAGCAGTTCCCGGACAGGGTGGGGGTTGTGGACGCAGTATTTT.

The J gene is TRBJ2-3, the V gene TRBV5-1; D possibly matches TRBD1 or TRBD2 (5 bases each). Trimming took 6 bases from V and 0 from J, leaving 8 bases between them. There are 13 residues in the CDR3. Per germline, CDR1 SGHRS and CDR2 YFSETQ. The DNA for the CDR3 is TGCGCCAGCATGAGGGGTAGCACAGATACGCAGTATTTT. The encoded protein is CASMRGSTDTQYF. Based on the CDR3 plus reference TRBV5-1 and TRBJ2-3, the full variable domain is KAGVTQTPRYLIKTRGQQVTLSCSPISGHRSVSWYQQTPGQGLQFLFEYFSETQRNKGNFPGRFSGRQFSNSRSEMNVSTLELGDSALYLCASMRGSTDTQYFGPGTRLTVL.

The CDR3 protein is CASRSSGGKDTQYF. Here the CDR3 DNA reads TGCGCCAGCAGGTCCAGCGGGGGGAAGGATACGCAGTATTTT. The chain recombines TRBV10-1 with TRBJ2-3; 9 bases are shared with TRBD2. The germline CDR1 and CDR2 sequences are WNHNN and SYGVQD (reference sequence). V gave up 6 bases and J gave up 6 bases; unmatched junction bases: 7. This CDR3 is 14 amino acids long.

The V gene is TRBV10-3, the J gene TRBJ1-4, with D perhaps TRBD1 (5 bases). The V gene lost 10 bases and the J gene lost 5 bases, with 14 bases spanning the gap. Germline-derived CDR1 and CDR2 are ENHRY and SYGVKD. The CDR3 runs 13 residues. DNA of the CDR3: TGTGCCACCGGCGGTGGGGCAAATGAAAAACTGTTTTTT. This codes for CATGGGANEKLFF.

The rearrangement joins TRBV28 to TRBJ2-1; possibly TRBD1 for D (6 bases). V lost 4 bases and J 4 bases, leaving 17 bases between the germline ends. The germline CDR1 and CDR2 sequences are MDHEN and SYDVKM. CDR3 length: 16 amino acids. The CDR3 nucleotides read TGTGCCAGCAGTTCTGATCCGGGACACCCGTACAATGAGCAGTTCTTC. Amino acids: CASSSDPGHPYNEQFF. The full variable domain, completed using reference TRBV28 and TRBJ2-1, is DVKVTQSSRYLVKRTGEKVFLECVQDMDHENMFWYRQDPGLGLRLIYFSYDVKMKEKGDIPEGYSVSREKKERFSLILESASTNQTSMYLCASSSDPGHPYNEQFFGPGTRLTVL.

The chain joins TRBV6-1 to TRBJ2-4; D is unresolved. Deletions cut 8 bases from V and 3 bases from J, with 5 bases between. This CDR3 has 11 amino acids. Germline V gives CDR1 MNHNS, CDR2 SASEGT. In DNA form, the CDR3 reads TGTGCCAGCGTCAGCAAAAACATTCAGTACTTC. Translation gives CASVSKNIQYF.

CDR3 residues: CASSESRGTRLYEQYF. In nucleotides, the CDR3 is TGCGCCAGCAGTGAGAGTCGGGGGACTAGGCTGTACGAGCAGTACTTC. The rearrangement joins TRBV10-1 to TRBJ2-7; 8 bases map to TRBD2. Germline V CDR1 and CDR2: WNHNN, SYGVQD (reference sequence). The CDR3 consists of 16 residues. Trimming removed 2 bases from V and 4 bases from J; junction bases left unmatched: 10.

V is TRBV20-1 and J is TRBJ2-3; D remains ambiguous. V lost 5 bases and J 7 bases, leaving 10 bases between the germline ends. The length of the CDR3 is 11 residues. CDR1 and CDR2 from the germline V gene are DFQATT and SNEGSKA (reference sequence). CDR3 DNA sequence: TGCAGTGCTGGCGACGGATATACGCAGTATTTT. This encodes CSAGDGYTQYF.

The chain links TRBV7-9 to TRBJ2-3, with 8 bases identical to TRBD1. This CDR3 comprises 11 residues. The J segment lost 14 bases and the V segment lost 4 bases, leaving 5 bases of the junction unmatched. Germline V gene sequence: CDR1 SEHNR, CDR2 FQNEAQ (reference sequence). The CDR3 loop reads CASSWTGTGYF. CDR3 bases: TGTGCCAGCAGCTGGACAGGGACTGGGTATTTT. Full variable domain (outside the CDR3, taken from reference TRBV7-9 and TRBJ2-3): DTGVSQNPRHKITKRGQNVTFRCDPISEHNRLYWYRQTLGQGPEFLTYFQNEAQLEKSRLLSDRFSAERPKGSFSTLEIQRTEQGDSAMYLCASSWTGTGYFGPGTRLTVL.

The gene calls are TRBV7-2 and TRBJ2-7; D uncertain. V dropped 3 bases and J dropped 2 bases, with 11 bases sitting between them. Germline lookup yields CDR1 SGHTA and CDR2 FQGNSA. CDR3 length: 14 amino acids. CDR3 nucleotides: TGTGCCAGCAGCTTGGGCTCTATACCCTACGAGCAGTACTTC. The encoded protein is CASSLGSIPYEQYF.

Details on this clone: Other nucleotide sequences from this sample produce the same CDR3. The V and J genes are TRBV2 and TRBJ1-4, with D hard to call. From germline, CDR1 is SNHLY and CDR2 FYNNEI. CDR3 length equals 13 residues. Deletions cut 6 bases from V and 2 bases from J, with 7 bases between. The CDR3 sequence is CASRGLTNEKLFF. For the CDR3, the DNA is TGTGCCAGCAGGGGCCTCACTAATGAAAAACTGTTTTTT.

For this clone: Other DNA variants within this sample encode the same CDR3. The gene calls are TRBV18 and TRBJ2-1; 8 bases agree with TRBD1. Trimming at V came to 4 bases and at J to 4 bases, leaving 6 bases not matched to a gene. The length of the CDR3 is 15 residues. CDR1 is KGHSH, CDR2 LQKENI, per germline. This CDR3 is CASSLRQGNYNEQFF. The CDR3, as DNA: TGTGCCAGCTCACTGCGACAGGGGAATTACAATGAGCAGTTCTTC.

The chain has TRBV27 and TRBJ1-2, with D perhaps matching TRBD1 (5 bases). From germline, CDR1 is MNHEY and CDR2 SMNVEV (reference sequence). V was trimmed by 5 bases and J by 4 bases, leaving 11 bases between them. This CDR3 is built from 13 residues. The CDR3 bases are TGTGCCAGCAGTGGGGCCCCACTCTATGGCTACACCTTC. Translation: CASSGAPLYGYTF.

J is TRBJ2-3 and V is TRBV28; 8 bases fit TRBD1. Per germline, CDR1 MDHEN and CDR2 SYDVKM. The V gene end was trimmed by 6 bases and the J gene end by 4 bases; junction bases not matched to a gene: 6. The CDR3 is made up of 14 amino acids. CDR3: CASSTGQGPDTQYF. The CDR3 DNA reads TGTGCCAGCAGCACCGGACAGGGCCCAGATACGCAGTATTTT.